This T cell receptor beta chain was captured by sequencing in a study of CD8 T cells in ankylosing spondylitis. Study outcomes and limitations: Among TCR beta sequences, a motif of several highly homologous variants appeared characteristic of ankylosing spondylitis blood. Previously reported in reactive arthritis synovial fluid and blood were some of the motif variants.

The table lists this clonotype with a few counts. Its target is not known. Germline values: CDR1 ENHRY, CDR2 SYGVKD. The V end was cut by 3 bases, the J end by 3 bases, with 14 bases between. The CDR3 has 15 residues. MiXCR, run by TCRdb on the 5' RACE reads, gives a single entry per CDR3 protein. The sample lists 250,000 to 300,000 distinct CDR3 sequences, 15% to 20% seen once, with 7.5% to 9.5% in the top ten. The chain carries TRBV10-3 and TRBJ1-2; D possibly corresponds to TRBD1 (6 bases). This clonotype was sampled from a male donor with ankylosing spondylitis or in good health (not recorded which). Sequencing input: blood, either unsorted or a sorted T cell fraction (not recorded which). CDR3 sequence reads: CAISEGGSTHYGYTF. CDR3 in DNA: TGTGCCATCAGTGAAGGGGGGAGTACACACTATGGCTACACCTTC.